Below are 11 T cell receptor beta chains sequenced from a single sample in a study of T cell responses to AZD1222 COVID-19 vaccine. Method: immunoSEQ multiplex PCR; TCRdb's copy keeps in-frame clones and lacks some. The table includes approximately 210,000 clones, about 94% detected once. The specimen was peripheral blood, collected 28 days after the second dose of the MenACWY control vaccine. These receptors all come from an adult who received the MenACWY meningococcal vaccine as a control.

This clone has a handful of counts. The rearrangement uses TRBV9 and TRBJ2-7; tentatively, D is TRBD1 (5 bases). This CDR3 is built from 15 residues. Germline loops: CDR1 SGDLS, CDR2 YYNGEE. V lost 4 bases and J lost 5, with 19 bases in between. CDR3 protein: CASSPKGAGGDEQYF. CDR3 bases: TGTGCCAGCAGCCCCAAAGGGGCAGGCGGCGACGAGCAGTACTTC. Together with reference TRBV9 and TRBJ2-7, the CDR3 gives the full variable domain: DSGVTQTPKHLITATGQRVTLRCSPRSGDLSVYWYQQSLDQGLQFLIQYYNGEERAKGNILERFSAQQFPDLHSELNLSSLELGDSALYFCASSPKGAGGDEQYFGPGTRLTVT.

The CDR3 nucleotides read TGTGCCAGCAGTGAACCAGGACGGAGCTCTGGGGCCAACGTCCTGACTTTC. Amino acid sequence: CASSEPGRSSGANVLTF. The chain employs TRBV28 and TRBJ2-6; D uncertain. Trimming took 5 bases from V and 0 from J, leaving 14 bases between them. The germline V gene encodes CDR1 MDHEN and CDR2 SYDVKM. This CDR3 region has 17 residues.

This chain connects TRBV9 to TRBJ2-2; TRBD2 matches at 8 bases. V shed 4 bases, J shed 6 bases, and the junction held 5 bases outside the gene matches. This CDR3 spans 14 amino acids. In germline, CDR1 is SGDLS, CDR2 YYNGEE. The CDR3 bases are TGTGCCAGCAGCCTGACTAGCGCTGCCGGGGAGCTGTTTTTT. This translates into CASSLTSAAGELFF.

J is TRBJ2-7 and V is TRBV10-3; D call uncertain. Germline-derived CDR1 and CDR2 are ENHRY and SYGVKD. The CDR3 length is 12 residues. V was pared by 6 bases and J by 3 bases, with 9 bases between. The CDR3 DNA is TGTGCCATCAGCCCAGACGGCTACGAGCAGTACTTC. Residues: CAISPDGYEQYF.

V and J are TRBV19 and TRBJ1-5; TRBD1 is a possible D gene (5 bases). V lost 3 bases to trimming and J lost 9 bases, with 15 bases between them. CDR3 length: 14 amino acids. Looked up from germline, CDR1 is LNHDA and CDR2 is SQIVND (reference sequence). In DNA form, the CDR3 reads TGTGCCAGTAGTATGGGGCAGGCCCGGGGGCCCCAGCATTTT. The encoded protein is CASSMGQARGPQHF.

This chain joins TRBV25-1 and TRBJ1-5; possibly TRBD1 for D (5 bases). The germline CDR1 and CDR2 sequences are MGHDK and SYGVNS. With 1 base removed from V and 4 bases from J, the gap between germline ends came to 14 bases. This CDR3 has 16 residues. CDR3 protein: CASSESFVTGNQPQHF. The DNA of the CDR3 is TGTGCCAGCAGTGAATCTTTCGTAACAGGTAATCAGCCCCAGCATTTT.

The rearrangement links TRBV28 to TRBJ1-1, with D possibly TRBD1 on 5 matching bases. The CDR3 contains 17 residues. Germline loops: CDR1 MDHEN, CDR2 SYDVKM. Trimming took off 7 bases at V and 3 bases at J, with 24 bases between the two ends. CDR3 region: CASNLVLAGVRDTEAFF. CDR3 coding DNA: TGTGCCAGCAACCTCGTCCTCGCTGGGGTCAGGGACACTGAAGCTTTCTTT. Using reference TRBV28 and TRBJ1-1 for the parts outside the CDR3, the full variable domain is DVKVTQSSRYLVKRTGEKVFLECVQDMDHENMFWYRQDPGLGLRLIYFSYDVKMKEKGDIPEGYSVSREKKERFSLILESASTNQTSMYLCASNLVLAGVRDTEAFFGQGTRLTVV.

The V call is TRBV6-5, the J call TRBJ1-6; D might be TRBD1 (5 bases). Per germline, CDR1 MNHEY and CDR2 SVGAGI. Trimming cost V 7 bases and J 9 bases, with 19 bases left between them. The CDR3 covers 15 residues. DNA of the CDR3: TGTGCCAGCATACCGCGCGGGGCAGTTGGTTCACCCCTCCACTTT. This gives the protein CASIPRGAVGSPLHF.

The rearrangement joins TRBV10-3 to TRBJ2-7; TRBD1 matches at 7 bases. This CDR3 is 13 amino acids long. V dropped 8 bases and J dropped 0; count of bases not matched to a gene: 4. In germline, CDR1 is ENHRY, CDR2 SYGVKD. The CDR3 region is CAIGPGGSYEQYF. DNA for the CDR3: TGTGCCATCGGGCCAGGGGGCTCCTACGAGCAGTACTTC.

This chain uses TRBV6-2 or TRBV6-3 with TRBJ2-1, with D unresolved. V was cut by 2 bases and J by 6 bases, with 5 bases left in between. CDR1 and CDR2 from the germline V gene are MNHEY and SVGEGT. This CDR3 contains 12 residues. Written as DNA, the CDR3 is TGTGCCAGCAGTTACCCGACCAATGAGCAGTTCTTC. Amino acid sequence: CASSYPTNEQFF.

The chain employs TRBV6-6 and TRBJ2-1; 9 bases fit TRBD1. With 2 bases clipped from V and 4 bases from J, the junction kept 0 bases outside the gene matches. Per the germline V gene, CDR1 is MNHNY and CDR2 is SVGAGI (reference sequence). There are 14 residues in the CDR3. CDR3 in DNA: TGTGCCAGCAGTTACGGGACAGGGTACAATGAGCAGTTCTTC. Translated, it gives CASSYGTGYNEQFF.